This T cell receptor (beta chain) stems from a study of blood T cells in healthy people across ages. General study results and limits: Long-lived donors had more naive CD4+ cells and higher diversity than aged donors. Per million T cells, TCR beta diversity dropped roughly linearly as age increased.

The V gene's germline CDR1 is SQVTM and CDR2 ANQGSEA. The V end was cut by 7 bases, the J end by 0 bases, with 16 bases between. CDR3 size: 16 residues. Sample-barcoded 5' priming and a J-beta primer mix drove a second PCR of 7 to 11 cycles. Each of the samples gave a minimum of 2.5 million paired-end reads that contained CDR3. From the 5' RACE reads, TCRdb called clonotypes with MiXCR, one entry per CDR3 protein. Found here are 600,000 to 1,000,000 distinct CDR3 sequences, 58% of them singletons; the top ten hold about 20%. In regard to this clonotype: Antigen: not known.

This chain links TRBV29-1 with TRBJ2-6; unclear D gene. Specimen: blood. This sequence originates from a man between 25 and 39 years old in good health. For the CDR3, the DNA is TGCAGCGCTGAGACCCCAGCGAGCTCTGGGGCCAACGTCCTGACTTTC. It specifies CSAETPASSGANVLTF.